Sequencing of this T cell receptor (beta chain) was carried out in a study of cytomegalovirus exposure and HLA in healthy donors. With 4 bases clipped from V and 0 bases from J, the junction kept 5 bases outside the gene matches. Germline CDR1 reads LNHDA; CDR2 reads SQIVND (reference sequence). The CDR3 is 16 amino acids. In nominal health when sampled, donors likely had unrecorded immune exposures nonetheless. Points from the study as a whole: The authors judged a highly shared variant cluster likely a sequencing artifact.

Remarks on this clone: Antigen unknown.

In the PCR, 60 Vbeta and 13 Jbeta primers were used. Data came from immunoSEQ multiplex PCR; TCRdb stores just in-frame clones and leaves some out. The repertoire holds tens of thousands of clones, with about 79% as singletons. The clonotype was recovered from a woman aged 40 to 50 in good health and CMV-seronegative. Material: PBMCs. The chain combines TRBV19 with TRBJ1-3, with 8 bases that match TRBD1. The CDR3 sequence: CASSTRQGPSGNTIYF. The DNA for the CDR3 is TGTGCCAGTAGTACTCGACAGGGGCCCTCTGGAAACACCATATATTTT.